The 14 T cell receptor beta chains given below trace back to one sample, sequenced in a study of T cell responses to AZD1222 COVID-19 vaccine. Profiling relied on immunoSEQ multiplex PCR, and the TCRdb table lists in-frame clones only, not all of them. Among approximately 140,000 clones listed, approximately 88% were seen once. Specimen: peripheral blood, collected on day 0 of AZD1222 vaccination. The receptors shown here come from an adult in good health.

As concerns this clone: A much bigger clone sits one base away, suggesting this may be a read error. J is TRBJ2-2 and V is TRBV28; D not resolved. Germline V gene data show CDR1 as MDHEN and CDR2 as SYDVKM. The CDR3 is made up of 11 amino acids. Trimming left V 4 bases short and J 3 bases short, with 0 bases between. Here the CDR3 DNA reads TGTGCCAGCAGTTACACCGGGGAGCTGTTTTTT. Amino acid sequence: CASSYTGELFF.

The rearrangement joins TRBV19 to TRBJ1-1, with D unresolved. Germline V gene sequence: CDR1 LNHDA, CDR2 SQIVND (reference sequence). This CDR3 region has 13 residues. V was pared by 8 bases and J by 4 bases, with 14 bases between. CDR3 DNA sequence: TGTGCCAGTGGGCGTGGAGGTGGCACTGAAGCTTTCTTT. Protein sequence: CASGRGGGTEAFF. The full variable domain, in which reference TRBV19 and TRBJ1-1 provide the parts outside the CDR3, is DGGITQSPKYLFRKEGQNVTLSCEQNLNHDAMYWYRQDPGQGLRLIYYSQIVNDFQKGDIAEGYSVSREKKESFPLTVTSAQKNPTAFYLCASGRGGGTEAFFGQGTRLTVV.

V is TRBV4-3 and J is TRBJ2-3, with TRBD1 as a possible D gene (6 bases). V was shortened by 4 bases and J by 4 bases, with 15 bases between the two germline ends. Per the germline V gene, CDR1 is LGHNA and CDR2 is YSLEER. This CDR3 comprises 15 residues. This CDR3 is CASSLDRLRADTQYF. CDR3 nucleotides: TGCGCCAGCAGCCTCGACAGGCTCCGGGCAGATACGCAGTATTTT.

The chain uses TRBV4-1 and TRBJ1-3; D call uncertain. Germline V gives CDR1 MGHRA, CDR2 YSYEKL. This CDR3 contains 16 residues. Between the trimmed V and J ends, which lost 1 base and 4 bases, there was a span of 14 bases. CDR3 amino acids: CASSQVFPSRGNTIYF. Written as DNA, the CDR3 is TGCGCCAGCAGCCAAGTCTTTCCCTCGAGAGGAAACACCATATATTTT.

This clone was recorded a few times. The V gene is TRBV9, the J gene TRBJ2-5; 8 bases match TRBD2. CDR3 length: 16 residues. V trimming: 4 bases; J trimming: 5 bases; junction bases outside the gene matches: 13. Germline loops: CDR1 SGDLS, CDR2 YYNGEE. CDR3 region: CASSPSGAGAPETQYF. The DNA for the CDR3 is TGTGCCAGCAGCCCCAGCGGAGCGGGAGCACCTGAGACCCAGTACTTC.

V gene TRBV6-1 combines with J gene TRBJ1-5, with D uncertain. Germline assignment: CDR1 MNHNS and CDR2 SASEGT. CDR3 size: 17 residues. V lost 2 bases and J 0 bases, leaving 14 bases between the germline ends. The CDR3 reads CASSEMSFSNSNQPQHF. The CDR3 DNA reads as TGTGCCAGCAGTGAAATGTCTTTCAGTAATAGCAATCAGCCCCAGCATTTT.

This clone turned up a few times. The V call is TRBV9, the J call TRBJ2-1; TRBD1 might be the D (6 bases). This CDR3 comprises 15 residues. Germline-derived CDR1 and CDR2 are SGDLS and YYNGEE. Between the trimmed V and J ends, which lost 4 bases and 3 bases, there was a span of 14 bases. For the CDR3, the DNA is TGTGCCAGCAGCCCCCACATAGGGGGCTACAATGAGCAGTTCTTC. It is translated as CASSPHIGGYNEQFF.

The gene calls are TRBV13 and TRBJ2-7; 12 bases agree with TRBD2. Germline CDR1 PRHDT, CDR2 FYEKMQ (reference sequence). The V gene end was trimmed by 4 bases and the J gene end by 4 bases; junction bases not matched to a gene: 5. The CDR3 totals 15 residues. CDR3 nucleotide sequence: TGTGCCAGCAGCTCCGGACTAGCGGGGACTTACGAGCAGTACTTC. This translates into CASSSGLAGTYEQYF. The entire variable domain, with the rest obtained from reference TRBV13 and TRBJ2-7, is as follows: AAGVIQSPRHLIKEKRETATLKCYPIPRHDTVYWYQQGPGQDPQFLISFYEKMQSDKGSIPDRFSAQQFSDYHSELNMSSLELGDSALYFCASSSGLAGTYEQYFGPGTRLTVT.

The chain carries TRBV5-1 and TRBJ1-2; TRBD1 agrees at 10 bases. V shed 0 bases and J 4 bases; nucleotides not matched to a gene: 21. The V gene's germline CDR1 is SGHRS and CDR2 YFSETQ. This CDR3 is 21 amino acids long. The CDR3 sequence is CASSLAPTAGTGVLFGYGYTF. CDR3 nucleotides: TGCGCCAGCAGCTTGGCCCCGACTGCCGGGACAGGGGTGTTATTCGGCTATGGCTACACCTTC.

The rearrangement links TRBV27 to TRBJ2-1; maybe TRBD1 (5 bases). The CDR3 sequence is 15 residues long. Trimming cost V 2 bases and J 2 bases, with 10 bases left between them. The germline CDR1 and CDR2 sequences are MNHEY and SMNVEV (reference sequence). CDR3 in amino acids: CASSLKGEAYNEQFF. In nucleotides, the CDR3 is TGTGCCAGCAGTTTAAAAGGGGAAGCCTACAATGAGCAGTTCTTC.

This clone has only a few counts. The chain combines TRBV28 with TRBJ1-1; 7 nucleotides agree with TRBD1. The CDR3 length is 16 residues. V lost 6 bases to trimming and J lost 1 base; unmatched junction nucleotides: 11. Germline CDR1 reads MDHEN; CDR2 reads SYDVKM. The CDR3 DNA follows: TGTGCCAGCAGACCTACAACAGGGGAGCGGAACACTGAAGCTTTCTTT. It specifies CASRPTTGERNTEAFF.

This chain links TRBV28 with TRBJ2-7, with D hard to call. The CDR3 is 11 amino acids. Trimming removed 8 bases at V and 1 base at J, with 6 bases between. Germline CDR1 MDHEN, CDR2 SYDVKM. The CDR3 nucleotides are TGTGCCAGCCGGTATTCCTACGAGCAGTACTTC. Its protein product is CASRYSYEQYF. Supplemented by reference TRBV28 and TRBJ2-7, the full variable domain reads DVKVTQSSRYLVKRTGEKVFLECVQDMDHENMFWYRQDPGLGLRLIYFSYDVKMKEKGDIPEGYSVSREKKERFSLILESASTNQTSMYLCASRYSYEQYFGPGTRLTVT.

The CDR3 loop reads CASSLSSGVGSEAFF. The CDR3 DNA reads TGTGCCAGCAGCTTATCGTCGGGGGTAGGATCTGAAGCTTTCTTT. The V and J genes are TRBV11-2 and TRBJ1-1; TRBD1 is a possible D gene (5 bases). Per germline, CDR1 SGHAT and CDR2 FQNNGV. CDR3 size: 15 residues. V lost 2 bases and J lost 6, with 16 bases in between.

V is TRBV7-8 and J is TRBJ2-7; D is undetermined. Trimming pared 5 bases from V and 1 base from J, leaving 18 bases between. There are 16 residues in the CDR3. The germline gives CDR1 SGHVS, CDR2 FQNEAQ. CDR3: CASSAKKQQSSYEQYF. CDR3 bases: TGTGCCAGCAGCGCAAAGAAGCAACAGTCGTCCTACGAGCAGTACTTC.